These 16 T cell receptor beta chains were sequenced from one sample in a study of regulatory T cells. The primer mix had 52 TRBV and 13 TRBJ primers. Profiling relied on immunoSEQ multiplex PCR, and the TCRdb table lists in-frame clones only, not all of them. Of 15,000 to 20,000 clones listed, 80% to 95% are singletons. Source material: CD8+ T cells sorted from blood. The receptors derive from a person aged 18 to 30 with CD3G deficiency.

This clone is labeled large (0.1 to 1%). The gene calls are TRBV7-6 and TRBJ2-7, with TRBD2 matching over 9 bases. Germline loops: CDR1 SGHVS, CDR2 FNYEAQ. Losses at the gene ends were 1 base for V and 6 bases for J; bases not matched to a gene: 4. The CDR3 runs 14 residues. The chain's CDR3 is CASSLGGSGSEQYF. The CDR3, as DNA: TGTGCCAGCAGCTTAGGGGGTAGCGGGAGCGAGCAGTACTTC.

This chain connects TRBV13 to TRBJ2-7; maybe TRBD1 (5 bases). The CDR3 is made up of 12 amino acids. Germline values: CDR1 PRHDT, CDR2 FYEKMQ (reference sequence). V lost 6 bases, J lost 6 bases, and 12 bases lay in between. The CDR3 DNA is TGTGCCAGCAGAGCCACAGGTGGCGAGCAGTACTTC. Translation: CASRATGGEQYF.

The chain employs TRBV5-1 and TRBJ2-7; the match to TRBD1 covers 10 bases. CDR3 length equals 15 residues. V trimming: 4 bases; J trimming: 5 bases; junction bases outside the gene matches: 9. Per germline, CDR1 SGHRS and CDR2 YFSETQ. The CDR3 DNA reads TGCGCCAGCAGCCCCGCCGGGACAGGGGCTGACGAGCAGTACTTC. This sequence encodes CASSPAGTGADEQYF.

V and J are TRBV7-9 and TRBJ1-2; the match to TRBD1 covers 9 bases. CDR1 SEHNR and CDR2 FQNEAQ come from the germline V gene (reference sequence). CDR3 size: 13 residues. J lost 8 bases, V lost 5 bases, and 6 bases had no gene match. The CDR3 here is CASSPTGGGGYTF. As DNA, the CDR3 is TGTGCCAGCAGCCCGACAGGGGGAGGCGGCTACACCTTC.

The sample holds one count of this clone. The chain combines TRBV5-1 with TRBJ2-5; no reliable D call. The V and J ends lost 0 bases and 5 bases respectively, with 14 bases between them. The V gene's germline CDR1 is SGHRS and CDR2 YFSETQ. This CDR3 comprises 15 residues. For the CDR3, the DNA is TGCGCCAGCAGCTTGGAATGGGGTGCGCAGGAGACCCAGTACTTC. This codes for CASSLEWGAQETQYF.

This clone was detected only once. The chain has TRBV5-1 and TRBJ1-4; perhaps TRBD1 as D (6 bases). The CDR3 covers 18 residues. Trimming removed 4 bases at V and 4 bases at J, with 23 bases between. Germline CDR1 reads SGHRS; CDR2 reads YFSETQ. Here the CDR3 reads CASSAGGPPGAINEKLFF. DNA for the CDR3: TGCGCCAGCAGCGCTGGGGGGCCCCCCGGGGCCATTAATGAAAAACTGTTTTTT.

This chain uses TRBV6-1 with TRBJ2-7; maybe TRBD1 (6 bases). V lost 2 bases to trimming and J lost 5 bases, with 13 bases between them. The CDR3 has 14 amino acids. From germline, CDR1 is MNHNS and CDR2 SASEGT. CDR3 residues: CASSETGWINEQYF. In nucleotides, the CDR3 is TGTGCCAGCAGTGAAACAGGGTGGATCAACGAGCAGTACTTC.

This clone was seen only once. The chain uses TRBV5-1 and TRBJ2-3, with 15 positions matching TRBD2. Germline assignment: CDR1 SGHRS and CDR2 YFSETQ. The CDR3 runs 20 residues. V lost 0 bases to trimming and J lost 2 bases; unmatched junction nucleotides: 10. The CDR3 loop is CASSLALGLAGGRSTDTQYF. CDR3 in DNA: TGCGCCAGCAGCTTGGCACTGGGACTAGCGGGGGGCCGTTCCACAGATACGCAGTATTTT.

The chain joins TRBV27 to TRBJ2-7; unclear D gene. V shed 0 bases and J shed 3 bases, with 12 bases lying between them. The CDR3 is 15 residues long. Germline V gene sequence: CDR1 MNHEY, CDR2 SMNVEV (reference sequence). CDR3 residues: CASSLSGPGLYEQYF. CDR3 DNA: TGTGCCAGCAGTTTATCAGGGCCCGGGCTCTACGAGCAGTACTTC.

V gene TRBV11-2 combines with J gene TRBJ2-7; possible D gene TRBD2, 6 bases. Looked up from germline, CDR1 is SGHAT and CDR2 is FQNNGV. The germline V and J ends were trimmed by 5 bases and 6 bases, with 17 bases remaining between them. There are 14 residues in the CDR3. The CDR3 loop reads CASSRLAGGGEQYF. The CDR3 coding sequence is TGTGCCAGCAGCCGGCTAGCTGGGGGAGGCGAGCAGTACTTC.

This chain joins TRBV6-6 and TRBJ1-5, with no clear D. This CDR3 spans 16 amino acids. The V and J ends lost 3 bases and 0 bases respectively, with 12 bases between them. In germline, CDR1 is MNHNY, CDR2 SVGAGI (reference sequence). The CDR3 DNA reads as TGTGCCAGCAGTTATCGGGCACCGTATAGCAATCAGCCCCAGCATTTT. Protein product: CASSYRAPYSNQPQHF.

The chain has TRBV19 and TRBJ2-1; weak D call: TRBD1 (5 bases). Trimming took off 4 bases at V and 6 bases at J, with 10 bases between the two ends. The CDR3 spans 13 residues. Germline V gives CDR1 LNHDA, CDR2 SQIVND (reference sequence). CDR3 sequence: CASSTDSRNEQFF. The CDR3 DNA follows: TGTGCCAGTAGTACTGACAGCCGCAATGAGCAGTTCTTC.

This chain links TRBV4-1 with TRBJ1-5; no firm D call. Trimming removed 0 bases from V and 6 bases from J, with 3 bases in between. The CDR3 runs 12 residues. Germline V gene sequence: CDR1 MGHRA, CDR2 YSYEKL. CDR3 region: CASSQDSQPQHF. For the CDR3, the DNA is TGCGCCAGCAGCCAAGATAGTCAGCCCCAGCATTTT.

This rearrangement joins TRBV7-8 to TRBJ2-1, with D possibly called TRBD1 or TRBD2 (5 bases each). Deletions cut 4 bases from V and 0 bases from J, with 22 bases between. In germline, CDR1 is SGHVS, CDR2 FQNEAQ. The CDR3 length is 19 residues. Here the CDR3 reads CASSSPGRGPSSSYNEQFF. CDR3 in DNA: TGTGCCAGCAGCTCTCCCGGACGGGGACCGTCAAGCTCCTACAATGAGCAGTTCTTC.

The V call is TRBV5-1, the J call TRBJ2-1, with D perhaps being TRBD1 or TRBD2 (6 bases each). The length of the CDR3 is 15 residues. Trimming cost V 1 base and J 5 bases, with 13 bases left between them. Germline lookup yields CDR1 SGHRS and CDR2 YFSETQ. The CDR3 DNA reads as TGCGCCAGCAGCTTGTTGGGGGGCAACAACAATGAGCAGTTCTTC. It translates to CASSLLGGNNNEQFF.

This rearrangement joins TRBV19 to TRBJ1-1, with D possibly TRBD1 on 5 matching bases. The CDR3 contains 11 residues. The V gene lost 5 bases and the J gene lost 9 bases, with 10 bases spanning the gap. CDR1 and CDR2 from the germline V gene are LNHDA and SQIVND (reference sequence). CDR3 amino acids: CASSLGLKAFF. In DNA, the CDR3 is TGTGCCAGTAGTTTGGGACTTAAAGCTTTCTTT.